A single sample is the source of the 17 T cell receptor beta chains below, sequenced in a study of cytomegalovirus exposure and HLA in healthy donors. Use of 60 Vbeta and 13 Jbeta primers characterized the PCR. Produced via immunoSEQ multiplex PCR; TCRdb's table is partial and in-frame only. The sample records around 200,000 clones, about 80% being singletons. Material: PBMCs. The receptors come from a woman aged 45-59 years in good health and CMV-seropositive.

The CDR3 here is CASSPEGTAIGSYTF. For the CDR3, the DNA is TGTGCCAGCAGCCCCGAGGGAACAGCCATCGGAAGCTACACCTTC. This sequence joins TRBV7-2 and TRBJ1-2; D remains unclear. The CDR3 runs to 15 residues. Germline CDR1 is SGHTA and CDR2 is FQGNSA. The germline V and J ends were trimmed by 5 bases and 9 bases, with 22 bases remaining between them.

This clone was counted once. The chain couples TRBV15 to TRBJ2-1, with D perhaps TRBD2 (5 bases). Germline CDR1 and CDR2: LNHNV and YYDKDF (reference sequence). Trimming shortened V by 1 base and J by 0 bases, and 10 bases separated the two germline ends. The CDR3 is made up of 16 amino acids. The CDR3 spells CATSRVVGSSYNEQFF. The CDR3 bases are TGTGCCACCAGCAGAGTAGTGGGGAGCTCCTACAATGAGCAGTTCTTC.

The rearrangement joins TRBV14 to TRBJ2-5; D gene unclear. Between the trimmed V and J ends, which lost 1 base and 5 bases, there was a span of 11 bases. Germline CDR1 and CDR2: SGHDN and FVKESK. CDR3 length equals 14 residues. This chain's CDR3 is CASSQGVRAETQYF. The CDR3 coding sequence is TGTGCCAGCAGCCAAGGGGTCCGAGCGGAGACCCAGTACTTC.

This CDR3 is CASSPLTGIQPQHF. CDR3 coding DNA: TGTGCCAGCAGCCCCCTGACAGGGATCCAGCCCCAGCATTTT. The chain joins TRBV7-6 to TRBJ1-5, with 7 nucleotides matching TRBD1. J was trimmed by 7 bases and V by 5 bases; bases with no gene match: 8. The CDR3 sequence is 14 residues long. Germline values: CDR1 SGHVS, CDR2 FNYEAQ.

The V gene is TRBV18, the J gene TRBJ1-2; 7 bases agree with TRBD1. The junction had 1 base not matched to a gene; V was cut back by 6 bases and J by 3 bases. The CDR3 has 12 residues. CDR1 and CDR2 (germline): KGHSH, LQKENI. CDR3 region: CASSGQDYGYTF. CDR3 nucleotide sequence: TGTGCCAGCTCCGGACAGGACTATGGCTACACCTTC.

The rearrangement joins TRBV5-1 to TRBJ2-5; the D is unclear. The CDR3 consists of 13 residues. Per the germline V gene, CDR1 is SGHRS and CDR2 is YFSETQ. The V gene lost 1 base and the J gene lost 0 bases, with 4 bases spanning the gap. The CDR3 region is CASSLRYQETQYF. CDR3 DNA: TGCGCCAGCAGCTTGCGGTACCAAGAGACCCAGTACTTC.

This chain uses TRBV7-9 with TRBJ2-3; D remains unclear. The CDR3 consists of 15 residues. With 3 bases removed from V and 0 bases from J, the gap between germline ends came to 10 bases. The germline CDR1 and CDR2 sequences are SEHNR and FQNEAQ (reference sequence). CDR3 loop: CASSFMRSSTDTQYF. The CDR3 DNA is TGTGCCAGCAGCTTTATGAGGTCTAGCACAGATACGCAGTATTTT.

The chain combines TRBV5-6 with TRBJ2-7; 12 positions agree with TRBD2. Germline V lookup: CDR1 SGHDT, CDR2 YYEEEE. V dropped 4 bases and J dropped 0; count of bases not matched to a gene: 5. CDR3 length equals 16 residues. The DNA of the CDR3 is TGTGCCAGCAGCCCTACTAGCGGGGGGAGCTCCTACGAGCAGTACTTC. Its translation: CASSPTSGGSSYEQYF.

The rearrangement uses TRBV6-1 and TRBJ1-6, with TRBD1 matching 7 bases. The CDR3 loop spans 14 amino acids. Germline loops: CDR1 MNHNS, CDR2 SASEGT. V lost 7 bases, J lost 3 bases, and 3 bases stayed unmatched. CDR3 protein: CASTWDSYNSPLHF. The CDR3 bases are TGTGCCAGCACCTGGGACAGCTATAATTCACCCCTCCACTTT.

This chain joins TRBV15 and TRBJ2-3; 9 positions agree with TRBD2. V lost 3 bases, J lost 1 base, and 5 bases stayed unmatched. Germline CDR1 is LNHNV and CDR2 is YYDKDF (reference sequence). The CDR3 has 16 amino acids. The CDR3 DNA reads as TGTGCCACCAGCAGTGGGGCTAGCGGGGGCACAGATACGCAGTATTTT. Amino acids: CATSSGASGGTDTQYF.

The CDR3 coding sequence is TGTGCCACCAGGGGGGACCGCGGACAGGGCACAGATACGCAGTATTTT. Its translation: CATRGDRGQGTDTQYF. The chain uses TRBV15 and TRBJ2-3, with 7 bases fitting TRBD1. This CDR3 has 16 amino acids. Looked up from germline, CDR1 is LNHNV and CDR2 is YYDKDF (reference sequence). With 6 bases clipped from V and 1 base from J, the junction kept 10 bases outside the gene matches.

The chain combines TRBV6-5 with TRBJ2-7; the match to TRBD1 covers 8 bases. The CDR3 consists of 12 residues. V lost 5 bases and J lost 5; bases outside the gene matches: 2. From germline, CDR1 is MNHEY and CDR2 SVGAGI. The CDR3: CASSDRGDEQYF. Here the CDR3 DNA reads TGTGCCAGCAGTGACAGGGGTGACGAGCAGTACTTC.

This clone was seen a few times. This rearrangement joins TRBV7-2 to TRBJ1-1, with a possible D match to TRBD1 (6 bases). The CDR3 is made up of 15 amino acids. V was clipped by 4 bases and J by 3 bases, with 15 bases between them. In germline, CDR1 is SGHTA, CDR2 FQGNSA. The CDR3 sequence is CASSSSRGGDTEAFF. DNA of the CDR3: TGTGCCAGCAGCTCCTCCAGAGGGGGGGACACTGAAGCTTTCTTT.

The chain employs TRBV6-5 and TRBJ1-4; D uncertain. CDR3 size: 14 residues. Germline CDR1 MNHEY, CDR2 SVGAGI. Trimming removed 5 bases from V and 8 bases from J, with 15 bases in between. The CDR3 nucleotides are TGTGCCAGCAGTCCCAGACACGTTAGGGAAAAACTGTTTTTT. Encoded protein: CASSPRHVREKLFF.

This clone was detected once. DNA for the CDR3: TGTGCCAGCAGCTTTCAGGTCATCAATACAGCGGGGTCGGAGACCCAGTACTTC. Encoded protein: CASSFQVINTAGSETQYF. The chain is built from TRBV5-4 and TRBJ2-5; TRBD2 matches 7 bases. The germline V gene encodes CDR1 SGHNT and CDR2 YYREEE (reference sequence). The V gene end was trimmed by 2 bases and the J gene end by 5 bases; junction bases not matched to a gene: 18. The CDR3 runs to 18 residues.

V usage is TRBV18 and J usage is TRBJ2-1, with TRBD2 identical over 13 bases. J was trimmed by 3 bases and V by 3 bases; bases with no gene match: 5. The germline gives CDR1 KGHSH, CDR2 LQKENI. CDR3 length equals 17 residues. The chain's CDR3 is CASSPGLAGVFYNEQFF. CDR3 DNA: TGTGCCAGCTCACCCGGACTAGCGGGGGTTTTCTACAATGAGCAGTTCTTC.

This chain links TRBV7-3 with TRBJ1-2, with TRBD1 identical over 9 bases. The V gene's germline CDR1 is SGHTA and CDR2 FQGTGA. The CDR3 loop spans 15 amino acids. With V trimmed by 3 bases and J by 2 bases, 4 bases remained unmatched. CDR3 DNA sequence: TGTGCCAGCAGCTTGGGGACAGGGCTAAACTATGGCTACACCTTC. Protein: CASSLGTGLNYGYTF.